These 27 T cell receptor beta chains were all obtained from the same sample, sequenced in a study of spatial heterogeneity in lung cancer. As for time point: sample taken at primary tumor resection. These receptors' antigens are unknown. TCRdb used MiXCR to reprocess the 5' RACE reads, holding one entry per CDR3 protein. The table lists about 20,000 distinct CDR3 sequences, roughly 15% of them singletons. Study-level points and caveats: Higher tumor mutation counts went along with higher counts of expanded intratumoral alpha and beta TCRs.

The material sequenced was lung tumor tissue, taken at surgery. The source of these receptors is a female donor with early-stage non-small cell lung cancer.

This clonotype showed up many times. The rearrangement links TRBV7-2 to TRBJ2-3, with no clear D. Per the germline V gene, CDR1 is SGHTA and CDR2 is FQGNSA. The CDR3 spans 12 residues. Trimming stripped 4 bases from V and 4 bases from J, with 6 bases between. The CDR3 loop reads CASSSRADTQYF. For the CDR3, the DNA is TGTGCCAGCAGCTCCCGGGCAGATACGCAGTATTTT.

This clonotype was seen a few times. This chain connects TRBV10-3 to TRBJ2-7, with D perhaps matching TRBD2 (7 bases). The CDR3 runs to 14 residues. Trimming stripped 6 bases from V and 6 bases from J, with 18 bases between. Looked up from germline, CDR1 is ENHRY and CDR2 is SYGVKD. The DNA for the CDR3 is TGTGCCATCAGCCCGACAGTTGGGGGGGCCGAGCAGTACTTC. It is translated as CAISPTVGGAEQYF.

Ten or more counts support this clonotype. The gene calls are TRBV7-9 and TRBJ2-5; D ambiguous. CDR3 size: 15 residues. With 1 base removed from V and 2 bases from J, the gap between germline ends came to 11 bases. Germline CDR1 is SEHNR and CDR2 is FQNEAQ (reference sequence). In DNA form, the CDR3 reads TGTGCCAGCAGCTTAGTAACCGCACCACAAGAGACCCAGTACTTC. It yields the protein CASSLVTAPQETQYF.

This clonotype was seen only a few times. The chain carries TRBV6-6 and TRBJ2-1, with 9 nucleotides matching TRBD2. Germline trimming cut 6 bases from V and 5 bases from J; bases unmatched to any gene: 8. From germline, CDR1 is MNHNY and CDR2 SVGAGI (reference sequence). The CDR3 loop spans 15 amino acids. The CDR3 protein is CASSPSSGTNNEQFF. Written as DNA, the CDR3 is TGTGCCAGCAGCCCTTCTAGCGGGACTAACAATGAGCAGTTCTTC.

The chain links TRBV12-3 or TRBV12-4 to TRBJ2-3; tentative D call: TRBD1 (6 bases). Between the trimmed V and J ends, which lost 6 bases and 0 bases, there was a span of 13 bases. The CDR3 totals 15 residues. The CDR3 DNA reads as TGTGCCAGCAGACAGACAGGACAAAGCACAGATACGCAGTATTTT. Its protein is CASRQTGQSTDTQYF.

This clonotype was recorded at least ten times. The chain recombines TRBV7-2 with TRBJ2-7, with 11 bases lining up with TRBD1. Trimming removed 6 bases from V and 5 bases from J; junction bases left unmatched: 6. Germline V gene data show CDR1 as SGHTA and CDR2 as FQGNSA. This CDR3 is 14 amino acids long. The CDR3 DNA is TGTGCCAGCAGAAGGACAGGGGGCTCAAACGAGCAGTACTTC. Amino acids: CASRRTGGSNEQYF. The entire variable domain, with the rest obtained from reference TRBV7-2 and TRBJ2-7, is as follows: GAGVSQSPSNKVTEKGKDVELRCDPISGHTALYWYRQSLGQGLEFLIYFQGNSAPDKSGLPSDRFSAERTGGSVSTLTIQRTQQEDSAVYLCASRRTGGSNEQYFGPGTRLTVT.

This clonotype occurred many times. The rearrangement links TRBV28 to TRBJ1-1; a possible D gene is TRBD1 (5 bases). The CDR3 sequence is 12 residues long. V was cut by 6 bases and J by 5 bases, with 10 bases left in between. Germline CDR1 MDHEN, CDR2 SYDVKM. The chain's CDR3 is CASSQGVTEAFF. CDR3 coding DNA: TGTGCCAGCAGCCAGGGTGTAACTGAAGCTTTCTTT.

The chain links TRBV28 to TRBJ2-3, with 9 bases fitting TRBD2. Germline V gene data show CDR1 as MDHEN and CDR2 as SYDVKM. Trimming at V came to 3 bases and at J to 4 bases, leaving 14 bases not matched to a gene. This CDR3 comprises 18 residues. The CDR3 DNA is TGTGCCAGCAGTTTCCCTCTTATGCCTAGCGGGACAGCAGATACGCAGTATTTT. Translating it yields CASSFPLMPSGTADTQYF.

This clonotype occurred a few times. V gene TRBV20-1 combines with J gene TRBJ2-5; D is undetermined. V was clipped by 3 bases and J by 1 base, with 6 bases between them. CDR3 length: 12 residues. Per germline, CDR1 DFQATT and CDR2 SNEGSKA (reference sequence). For the CDR3, the DNA is TGCAGTGCTAGCGCAGGCCAAGAGACCCAGTACTTC. Translating it yields CSASAGQETQYF.

The chain uses TRBV20-1 and TRBJ2-5; D is ambiguous. The CDR3 loop spans 17 amino acids. Germline V gene lookup returns CDR1 DFQATT and CDR2 SNEGSKA (reference sequence). V was shortened by 0 bases and J by 2 bases, with 19 bases between the two germline ends. The CDR3 region is CSARDPSGGAIQETQYF. CDR3 DNA sequence: TGCAGTGCTAGAGACCCTTCGGGCGGAGCGATTCAAGAGACCCAGTACTTC.

At least ten counts were recorded for this clonotype. V and J are TRBV9 and TRBJ2-3, with D unclear. The germline gives CDR1 SGDLS, CDR2 YYNGEE. The V end lost 0 bases, the J end lost 0 bases, and 8 bases lay between the germline ends. There are 15 residues in the CDR3. The CDR3 DNA is TGTGCCAGCAGCGTAGCCCCAGGAAGCACAGATACGCAGTATTTT. Its protein product is CASSVAPGSTDTQYF.

Ten or more counts support this clonotype. This chain joins TRBV20-1 and TRBJ2-2; a possible D gene is TRBD2 (7 bases). The CDR3 spans 17 residues. The germline V gene encodes CDR1 DFQATT and CDR2 SNEGSKA (reference sequence). Trimming shortened V by 3 bases and J by 3 bases, and 20 bases separated the two germline ends. CDR3 DNA sequence: TGCAGTGCTAGTCAGGGGAGGGTGTTTTCGGACACCGGGGAGCTGTTTTTT. This gives the protein CSASQGRVFSDTGELFF.

In this sample, this clonotype turned up many times. The chain couples TRBV4-1 to TRBJ2-2, with 10 bases fitting TRBD2. This CDR3 comprises 17 residues. V was clipped by 1 base and J by 5 bases; unmatched bases: 7. CDR1 is MGHRA, CDR2 YSYEKL, per germline. The CDR3 loop is CASSQGLAGVGTGELFF. CDR3 nucleotide sequence: TGCGCCAGCAGCCAAGGGCTAGCGGGAGTCGGGACCGGGGAGCTGTTTTTT.

This clonotype was counted many times. The chain employs TRBV20-1 and TRBJ2-7; the match to TRBD2 covers 9 bases. The CDR3 loop spans 12 amino acids. With 7 bases clipped from V and 5 bases from J, the junction kept 6 bases outside the gene matches. Looked up from germline, CDR1 is DFQATT and CDR2 is SNEGSKA (reference sequence). The CDR3 loop is CSVWVAGDEQYF. The CDR3 DNA is TGCAGTGTTTGGGTAGCGGGGGACGAGCAGTACTTC.

Many counts were recorded for this clonotype. The genes are TRBV29-1 and TRBJ2-1; 8 nucleotides line up with TRBD1. The CDR3 loop spans 14 amino acids. Germline-derived CDR1 and CDR2 are SQVTM and ANQGSEA. V shed 5 bases and J 2 bases; nucleotides not matched to a gene: 5. This CDR3 reads CSVLGQGAYNEQFF. The CDR3 DNA sequence: TGCAGCGTTCTCGGACAGGGCGCCTACAATGAGCAGTTCTTC.

Within the sample, this clonotype is medium-sized. CDR3 nucleotide sequence: TGTGCCAGCAGCCCGGTCGGGGCCAACACAGATACGCAGTATTTT. This codes for CASSPVGANTDTQYF. This chain connects TRBV7-2 to TRBJ2-3, with D perhaps assigned TRBD1 or TRBD2 (5 bases each). CDR3 length: 15 amino acids. The germline gives CDR1 SGHTA, CDR2 FQGNSA. The V and J ends lost 5 bases and 2 bases respectively, with 14 bases between them.

This clonotype occurred many times. CDR3 DNA: TGCGCCAGCAGCTTGCTTTTGGCGGGGAACACCGGGGAGCTGTTTTTT. This encodes CASSLLLAGNTGELFF. The chain employs TRBV5-1 and TRBJ2-2; D might be TRBD2 (5 bases). The germline V gene has CDR1 SGHRS and CDR2 YFSETQ. Trimming cost V 1 base and J 1 base, with 11 bases left between them. The CDR3 extends over 16 amino acids. The variable domain in full, with the rest retrieved from reference TRBV5-1 and TRBJ2-2, is KAGVTQTPRYLIKTRGQQVTLSCSPISGHRSVSWYQQTPGQGLQFLFEYFSETQRNKGNFPGRFSGRQFSNSRSEMNVSTLELGDSALYLCASSLLLAGNTGELFFGEGSRLTVL.

This clonotype was found many times. This sequence joins TRBV3-1 and TRBJ2-4; the D is unclear. This CDR3 has 13 residues. V lost 3 bases, J lost 7 bases, and 10 bases lay in between. Germline V gives CDR1 LGHDT, CDR2 YNNKEL (reference sequence). The CDR3 DNA follows: TGTGCCAGCAGCCACAAGGGCCTCAACATTCAGTACTTC. Translating it yields CASSHKGLNIQYF.

This clonotype has only a few counts. This chain joins TRBV7-8 and TRBJ2-3; D uncertain. Between the trimmed V and J ends, which lost 5 bases and 5 bases, there was a span of 8 bases. The CDR3 sequence is 12 residues long. Looked up from germline, CDR1 is SGHVS and CDR2 is FQNEAQ. The CDR3 spells CASSLTIDTQYF. CDR3 coding DNA: TGTGCCAGCAGCCTTACTATAGATACGCAGTATTTT.

This chain joins TRBV19 and TRBJ2-3; D might be TRBD1 or TRBD2, each matching 5 bases. Germline-derived CDR1 and CDR2 are LNHDA and SQIVND (reference sequence). This CDR3 comprises 16 residues. The V end was cut by 4 bases, the J end by 11 bases, with 25 bases between. This chain's CDR3 is CASSTKTGTADVKQYF. The CDR3 DNA follows: TGTGCCAGTAGTACAAAAACCGGGACGGCGGATGTCAAGCAGTATTTT. Using reference TRBV19 and TRBJ2-3 for the parts outside the CDR3, the full variable domain is DGGITQSPKYLFRKEGQNVTLSCEQNLNHDAMYWYRQDPGQGLRLIYYSQIVNDFQKGDIAEGYSVSREKKESFPLTVTSAQKNPTAFYLCASSTKTGTADVKQYFGPGTRLTVL.

This chain joins TRBV18 and TRBJ2-1, with a weak D call TRBD1 (6 bases). CDR3 size: 14 residues. The V gene lost 4 bases and the J gene lost 9 bases, with 16 bases spanning the gap. Germline loops: CDR1 KGHSH, CDR2 LQKENI. The CDR3 loop reads CASSQPGAWGEQFF. The CDR3 DNA reads as TGTGCCAGCTCACAACCAGGGGCGTGGGGTGAGCAGTTCTTC.

This chain joins TRBV10-3 and TRBJ2-2, with 9 bases lining up with TRBD2. Germline V gene data show CDR1 as ENHRY and CDR2 as SYGVKD. V was clipped by 10 bases and J by 8 bases; unmatched bases: 17. CDR3 length: 16 amino acids. The CDR3: CATSAGGGLFEGELFF. CDR3 sequence (DNA): TGTGCCACCTCAGCGGGAGGTGGGCTTTTCGAAGGGGAGCTGTTTTTT.

In this sample, this clonotype turned up many times. The rearrangement joins TRBV4-1 to TRBJ2-7; D not resolved. From germline, CDR1 is MGHRA and CDR2 YSYEKL. CDR3 length: 15 amino acids. Trimming took 1 base from V and 0 from J, leaving 10 bases between them. CDR3 sequence: CASSQVAPGSYEQYF. For the CDR3, the DNA is TGCGCCAGCAGCCAAGTTGCACCCGGCTCCTACGAGCAGTACTTC.

This clonotype was seen at least ten times. This rearrangement joins TRBV5-6 to TRBJ2-3; 7 bases agree with TRBD2. Germline V gives CDR1 SGHDT, CDR2 YYEEEE. V gave up 0 bases and J gave up 2 bases; unmatched junction bases: 6. The CDR3 has 16 residues. The CDR3 region has the DNA TGTGCCAGCAGCTTGGGGGCGGGAGCGGCCACAGATACGCAGTATTTT. Translation: CASSLGAGAATDTQYF.

In its sample, this clonotype ranks as medium-sized. The CDR3 reads CASSLPRQGGTEAFF. CDR3 nucleotide sequence: TGTGCCAGCAGCCTGCCCCGACAGGGAGGCACTGAAGCTTTCTTT. V gene TRBV4-2 combines with J gene TRBJ1-1, with 7 bases fitting TRBD1. The CDR3 runs to 15 residues. Germline CDR1 LGHNA, CDR2 YNFKEQ. V trimming: 4 bases; J trimming: 4 bases; junction bases outside the gene matches: 9.

This chain joins TRBV6-2 or TRBV6-3 and TRBJ2-1; the match to TRBD2 covers 8 bases. V trimming: 6 bases; J trimming: 8 bases; junction bases outside the gene matches: 12. Per the germline V gene, CDR1 is MNHEY and CDR2 is SVGEGT. The CDR3 has 15 amino acids. Here the CDR3 DNA reads TGTGCCAGCAGCCCCGCCCGGACTAGCCCCCATGAGCAGTTCTTC. Protein product: CASSPARTSPHEQFF.

In its sample, this clonotype is medium-sized. The V gene is TRBV29-1, the J gene TRBJ2-7; 10 bases align to TRBD1. Germline trimming cut 1 base from V and 4 bases from J; bases unmatched to any gene: 4. The CDR3 has 14 amino acids. Germline lookup yields CDR1 SQVTM and CDR2 ANQGSEA. The CDR3 protein is CSVEVGDRGYEQYF. The CDR3 nucleotides are TGCAGCGTTGAAGTTGGGGACAGGGGATACGAGCAGTACTTC.